These 10 T cell receptor beta chains were all obtained from the same sample, sequenced in a study of Graves' ophthalmopathy and Graves' hyperthyroidism. The sequenced template was RNA, covering the TCR beta CDR3 region. RT-PCR in the first round used HTBI primers; a second-round multiplex PCR followed. TCRdb analysed the multiplex PCR reads with MiXCR anew, one entry per CDR3 protein. The sample consists of a few hundred thousand distinct CDR3 sequences, approximately 18% of them appearing once. Sequenced material: peripheral blood. The receptors come from an adult woman with stable Graves' hyperthyroidism.

At least ten counts were recorded for this clonotype. The V and J genes are TRBV29-1 and TRBJ2-5, with TRBD2 identical over 13 bases. CDR1 and CDR2 (germline): SQVTM, ANQGSEA. The V and J ends lost 6 bases and 0 bases, in that order; junction bases with no gene match: 4. This CDR3 comprises 15 residues. The DNA for the CDR3 is TGCAGCGTCGTCGGACTAGCGGGAGACCAAGAGACCCAGTACTTC. Its protein product is CSVVGLAGDQETQYF.

The table lists this clonotype with many counts. J is TRBJ1-5 and V is TRBV6-2 or TRBV6-3; D is unresolved. The germline V gene has CDR1 MNHEY and CDR2 SVGEGT. The V end was cut by 8 bases, the J end by 5 bases, with 22 bases between. The CDR3 spans 16 residues. In DNA form, the CDR3 reads TGTGCCAGCTGGACCCACAAGACCGGGCTGTATCAGCCCCAGCATTTT. Protein product: CASWTHKTGLYQPQHF.

This clonotype occurred many times. This rearrangement joins TRBV5-1 to TRBJ2-7, with TRBD2 matching 14 bases. The CDR3 is 20 amino acids. Looked up from germline, CDR1 is SGHRS and CDR2 is YFSETQ. The V and J ends lost 3 bases and 5 bases, in that order; junction bases with no gene match: 19. The CDR3 DNA sequence: TGCGCCAGCAGCTCGCCAGGCGGGGGACTAGCGGGAGCACGGTGGAACGAGCAGTACTTC. Its translation: CASSSPGGGLAGARWNEQYF.

This clonotype has a count of ten or more. The rearrangement links TRBV18 to TRBJ2-5, with TRBD1 as a possible D gene (6 bases). The germline V and J ends were trimmed by 3 bases and 5 bases, with 13 bases remaining between them. There are 14 residues in the CDR3. Germline V gene data show CDR1 as KGHSH and CDR2 as LQKENI. The CDR3 loop is CASSPEAGVETQYF. DNA for the CDR3: TGTGCCAGCTCACCGGAGGCAGGGGTGGAGACCCAGTACTTC.

This clonotype was observed a few times. V and J are TRBV4-1 and TRBJ2-7; 10 nucleotides line up with TRBD2. The V and J ends lost 8 bases and 1 base, in that order; junction bases with no gene match: 8. This CDR3 comprises 15 residues. Germline V CDR1 and CDR2: MGHRA, YSYEKL. The CDR3 nucleotides read TGCGCCAGCGGCGAGGGTAGCGGGAGGTCCTACGAGCAGTACTTC. Its protein is CASGEGSGRSYEQYF.

This clonotype was seen repeatedly, ten times or more. V and J are TRBV28 and TRBJ1-1; TRBD1 might be the D (5 bases). This CDR3 contains 14 residues. CDR1 is MDHEN, CDR2 SYDVKM, per germline. The V and J ends lost 5 bases and 4 bases respectively, with 14 bases between them. CDR3 sequence reads: CASSGYAGATEAFF. The CDR3 DNA is TGTGCCAGCAGTGGGTACGCCGGGGCCACTGAAGCTTTCTTT.

This clonotype showed up just a few times. V is TRBV11-2 and J is TRBJ2-5; D may be TRBD1 or TRBD2 (5 bases each). This CDR3 spans 14 amino acids. Germline assignment: CDR1 SGHAT and CDR2 FQNNGV. Trimming removed 2 bases from V and 7 bases from J, with 14 bases in between. CDR3 region: CASSLRDPQTTQYF. CDR3 nucleotide sequence: TGTGCCAGCAGCTTAAGGGACCCGCAAACGACCCAGTACTTC.

This clonotype showed up many times. The V call is TRBV13, the J call TRBJ2-2, with TRBD2 matching over 13 bases. Germline trimming cut 5 bases from V and 11 bases from J; bases unmatched to any gene: 8. This CDR3 comprises 15 residues. The germline CDR1 and CDR2 sequences are PRHDT and FYEKMQ (reference sequence). In nucleotides, the CDR3 is TGTGCCAGCAGCCTCGGGACTAGCGGGGCAGGAGAGCTGTTTTTT. This translates into CASSLGTSGAGELFF.

This clonotype was counted a few times. The chain couples TRBV3-1 to TRBJ2-5; a weak D match, TRBD2 (6 bases). The length of the CDR3 is 16 residues. Germline CDR1 and CDR2: LGHDT and YNNKEL (reference sequence). V was clipped by 4 bases and J by 2 bases, with 17 bases between them. CDR3 in amino acids: CASSPQMVGGQETQYF. The CDR3 nucleotides are TGTGCCAGCAGCCCCCAAATGGTGGGAGGACAAGAGACCCAGTACTTC.

This clonotype was found many times. The chain employs TRBV7-2 and TRBJ2-7; D possibly corresponds to TRBD2 (6 bases). The CDR3 length is 15 residues. Germline CDR1 SGHTA, CDR2 FQGNSA. V was shortened by 5 bases and J by 1 base, with 15 bases between the two germline ends. The DNA for the CDR3 is TGTGCCAGCAGCGGGGGAGGAGGGAGTTCCTACGAGCAGTACTTC. It is translated as CASSGGGGSSYEQYF.